The TCR beta chain described here comes from a study of blood T cells in healthy people across ages. The J segment lost 10 bases and the V segment lost 4 bases, leaving 9 bases of the junction unmatched. The germline V gene has CDR1 SGHTA and CDR2 FQGNSA. This CDR3 region has 15 residues. Alongside a J-beta primer mix, a sample-barcoded 5' primer served in a second PCR lasting roughly 6 to 11 cycles. Via MiXCR, TCRdb re-called the 5' RACE reads, giving one row per CDR3 protein. The data hold 900,000 to 950,000 distinct CDR3 sequences, with roughly 29% observed a single time. These data are also associated with another study on T cells of mothers and their children. That source notes: The second PCR's M1S primer added sample barcodes and 2-4 random nucleotides.

Sequencing was performed on blood. This receptor was taken from a woman in her forties in good health. The gene calls are TRBV7-2 and TRBJ2-1; 11 bases match TRBD2. The DNA for the CDR3 is TGTGCCAGCAGCTGCACGGGACTAGCGGCGGAGGAGCAGTTCTTC. Protein product: CASSCTGLAAEEQFF.